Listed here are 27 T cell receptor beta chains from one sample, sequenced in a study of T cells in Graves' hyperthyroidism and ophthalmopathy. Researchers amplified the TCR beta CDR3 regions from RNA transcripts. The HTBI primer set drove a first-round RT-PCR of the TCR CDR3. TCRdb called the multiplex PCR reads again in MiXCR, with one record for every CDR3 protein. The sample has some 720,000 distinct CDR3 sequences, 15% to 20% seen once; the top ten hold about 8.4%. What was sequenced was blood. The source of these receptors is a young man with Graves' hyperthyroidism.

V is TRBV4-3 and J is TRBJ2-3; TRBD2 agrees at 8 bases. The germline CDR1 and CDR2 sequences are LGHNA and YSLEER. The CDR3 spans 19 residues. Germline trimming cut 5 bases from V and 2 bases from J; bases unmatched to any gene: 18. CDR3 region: CASSGSHDLLAEFTDTQYF. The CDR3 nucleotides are TGCGCCAGCAGCGGATCCCATGACCTACTAGCGGAGTTCACAGATACGCAGTATTTT.

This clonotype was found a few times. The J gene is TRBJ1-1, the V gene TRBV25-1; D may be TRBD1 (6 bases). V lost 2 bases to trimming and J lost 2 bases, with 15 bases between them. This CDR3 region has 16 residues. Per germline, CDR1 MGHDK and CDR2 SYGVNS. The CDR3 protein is CASSENGQLINTEAFF. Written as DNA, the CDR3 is TGTGCCAGCAGTGAAAACGGACAGCTAATTAACACTGAAGCTTTCTTT.

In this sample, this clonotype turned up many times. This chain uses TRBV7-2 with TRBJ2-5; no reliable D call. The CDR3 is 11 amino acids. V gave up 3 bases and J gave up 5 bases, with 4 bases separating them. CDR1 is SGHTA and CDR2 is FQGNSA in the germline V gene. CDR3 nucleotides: TGTGCCAGCAGCTTTAAGGAGACCCAGTACTTC. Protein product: CASSFKETQYF.

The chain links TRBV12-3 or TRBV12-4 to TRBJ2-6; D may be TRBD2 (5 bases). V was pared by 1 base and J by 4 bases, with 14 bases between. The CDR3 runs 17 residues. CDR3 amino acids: CASSLGTHKAGANVLTF. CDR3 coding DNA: TGTGCCAGCAGTTTAGGGACTCACAAGGCGGGGGCCAACGTCCTGACTTTC.

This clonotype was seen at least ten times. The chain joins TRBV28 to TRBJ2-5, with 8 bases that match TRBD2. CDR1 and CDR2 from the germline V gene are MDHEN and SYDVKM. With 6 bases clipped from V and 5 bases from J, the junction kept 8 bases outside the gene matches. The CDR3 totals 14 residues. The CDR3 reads CASRPSGGDETQYF. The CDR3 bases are TGTGCCAGCAGACCCTCCGGGGGGGACGAGACCCAGTACTTC.

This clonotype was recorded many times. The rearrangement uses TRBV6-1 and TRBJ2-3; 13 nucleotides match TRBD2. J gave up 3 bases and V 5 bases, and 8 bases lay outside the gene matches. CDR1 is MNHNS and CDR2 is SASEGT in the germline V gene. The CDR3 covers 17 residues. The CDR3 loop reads CASSRLAGGTRTDTQYF. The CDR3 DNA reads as TGTGCCAGCAGTCGACTAGCGGGAGGTACCAGGACAGATACGCAGTATTTT.

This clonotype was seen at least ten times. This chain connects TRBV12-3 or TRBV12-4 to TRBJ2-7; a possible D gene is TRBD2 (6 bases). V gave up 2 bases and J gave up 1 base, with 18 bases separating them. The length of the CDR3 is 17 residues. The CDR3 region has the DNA TGTGCCAGCAGTTTAAGGGCAGCCGGAGGGAGTTCCTACGAGCAGTACTTC. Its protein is CASSLRAAGGSSYEQYF.

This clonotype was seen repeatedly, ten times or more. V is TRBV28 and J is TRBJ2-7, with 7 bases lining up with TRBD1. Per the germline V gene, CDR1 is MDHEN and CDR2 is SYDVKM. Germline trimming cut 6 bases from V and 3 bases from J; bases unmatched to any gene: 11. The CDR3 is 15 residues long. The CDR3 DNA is TGTGCCAGCAGCCCCCTTAAGGGGGCAGTCTACGAGCAGTACTTC. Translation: CASSPLKGAVYEQYF.

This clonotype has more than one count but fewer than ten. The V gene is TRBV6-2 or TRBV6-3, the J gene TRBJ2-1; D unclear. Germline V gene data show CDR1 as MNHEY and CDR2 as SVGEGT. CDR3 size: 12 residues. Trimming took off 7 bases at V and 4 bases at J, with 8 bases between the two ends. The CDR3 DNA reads TGTGCCAGCACCAGCGTGTACAATGAGCAGTTCTTC. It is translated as CASTSVYNEQFF.

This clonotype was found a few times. The CDR3 region is CASSGLGTYNEQFF. The CDR3 DNA reads TGTGCCAGCAGTGGATTGGGTACTTACAATGAGCAGTTCTTC. V and J are TRBV6-2 or TRBV6-3 and TRBJ2-1; D is unclear. CDR3 length: 14 residues. Germline loops: CDR1 MNHEY, CDR2 SVGEGT. Deletions cut 5 bases from V and 4 bases from J, with 12 bases between.

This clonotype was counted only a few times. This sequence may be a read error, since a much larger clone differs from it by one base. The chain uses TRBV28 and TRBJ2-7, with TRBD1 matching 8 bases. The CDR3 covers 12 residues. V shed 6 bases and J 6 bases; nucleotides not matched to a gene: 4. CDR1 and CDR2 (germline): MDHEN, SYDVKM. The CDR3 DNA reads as TGTGCCAGCAGACCCACAGGGGGCGAGCAGTACTTC. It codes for CASRPTGGEQYF. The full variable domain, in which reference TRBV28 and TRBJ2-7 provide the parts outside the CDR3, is DVKVTQSSRYLVKRTGEKVFLECVQDMDHENMFWYRQDPGLGLRLIYFSYDVKMKEKGDIPEGYSVSREKKERFSLILESASTNQTSMYLCASRPTGGEQYFGPGTRLTVT.

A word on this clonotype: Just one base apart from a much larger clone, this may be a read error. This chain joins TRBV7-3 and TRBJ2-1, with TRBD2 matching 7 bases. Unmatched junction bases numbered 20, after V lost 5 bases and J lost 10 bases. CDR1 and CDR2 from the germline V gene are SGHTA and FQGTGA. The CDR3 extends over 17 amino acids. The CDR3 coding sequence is TGTGCCAGCAGCCCCGACTTTGAGGGAGGGGCGCGCTACGAGCAGTTCTTC. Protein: CASSPDFEGGARYEQFF.

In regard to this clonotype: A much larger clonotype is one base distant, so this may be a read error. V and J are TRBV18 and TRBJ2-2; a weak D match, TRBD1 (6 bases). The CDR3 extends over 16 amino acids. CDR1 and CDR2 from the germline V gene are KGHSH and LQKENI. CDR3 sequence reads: CANSPPGTPNTGELFF. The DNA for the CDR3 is TGTGCCAACTCACCACCCGGGACACCGAACACCGGGGAGCTGTTTTTT.

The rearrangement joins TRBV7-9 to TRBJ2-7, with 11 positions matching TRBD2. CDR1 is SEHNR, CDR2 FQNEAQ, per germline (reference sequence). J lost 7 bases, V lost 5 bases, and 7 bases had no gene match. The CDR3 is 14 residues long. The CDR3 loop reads CASSDSGRAWEQYF. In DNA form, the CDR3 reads TGTGCCAGCAGCGATAGCGGGAGGGCCTGGGAGCAGTACTTC.

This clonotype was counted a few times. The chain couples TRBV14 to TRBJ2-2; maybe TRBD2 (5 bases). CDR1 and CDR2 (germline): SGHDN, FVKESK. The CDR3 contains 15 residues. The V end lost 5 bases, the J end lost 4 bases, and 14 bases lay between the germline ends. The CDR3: CASSSGSYFTGELFF. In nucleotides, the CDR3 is TGTGCCAGCAGCTCGGGATCCTACTTCACCGGGGAGCTGTTTTTT.

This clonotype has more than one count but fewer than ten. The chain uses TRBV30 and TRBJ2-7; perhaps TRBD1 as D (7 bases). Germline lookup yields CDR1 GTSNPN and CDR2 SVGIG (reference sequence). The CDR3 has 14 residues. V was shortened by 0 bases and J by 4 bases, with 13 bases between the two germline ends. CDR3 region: CAWSVSGGLYEQYF. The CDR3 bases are TGTGCCTGGAGTGTGTCAGGGGGGCTTTACGAGCAGTACTTC.

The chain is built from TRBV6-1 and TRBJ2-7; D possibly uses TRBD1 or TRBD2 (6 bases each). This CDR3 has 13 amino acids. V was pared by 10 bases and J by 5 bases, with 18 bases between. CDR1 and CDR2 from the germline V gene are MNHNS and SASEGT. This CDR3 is CATSISGADEQYF. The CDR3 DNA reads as TGTGCCACCTCCATTTCGGGGGCCGACGAGCAGTACTTC.

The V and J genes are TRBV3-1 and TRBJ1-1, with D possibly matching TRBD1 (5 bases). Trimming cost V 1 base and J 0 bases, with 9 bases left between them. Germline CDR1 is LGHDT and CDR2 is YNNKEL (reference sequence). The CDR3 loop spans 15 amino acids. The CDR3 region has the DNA TGTGCCAGCAGCCAAGTGGGGACGGTGAACACTGAAGCTTTCTTT. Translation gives CASSQVGTVNTEAFF.

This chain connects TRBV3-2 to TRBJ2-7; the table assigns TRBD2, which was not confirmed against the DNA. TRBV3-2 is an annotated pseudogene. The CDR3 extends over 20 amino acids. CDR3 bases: TGTGCCAGCAGCCTGTCCCACGCCGGGACTAGCGGGAGGCCCATCTACGAGCAGTACTTC. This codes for CASSLSHAGTSGRPIYEQYF.

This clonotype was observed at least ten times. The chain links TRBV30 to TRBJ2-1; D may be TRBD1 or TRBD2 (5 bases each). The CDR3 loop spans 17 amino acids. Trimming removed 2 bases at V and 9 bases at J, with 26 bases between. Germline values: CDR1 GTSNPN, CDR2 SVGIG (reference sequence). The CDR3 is CAWSKKGVTPTRGEQFF. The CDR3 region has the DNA TGTGCCTGGAGTAAGAAAGGGGTAACCCCAACGAGGGGTGAGCAGTTCTTC.

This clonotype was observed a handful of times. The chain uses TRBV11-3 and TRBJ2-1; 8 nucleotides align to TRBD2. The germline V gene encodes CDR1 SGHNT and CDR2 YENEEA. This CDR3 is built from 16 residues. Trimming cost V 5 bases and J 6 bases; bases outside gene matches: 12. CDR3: CASSPRLARTPNEQFF. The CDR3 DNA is TGTGCCAGCAGCCCCCGACTAGCGCGGACCCCCAATGAGCAGTTCTTC.

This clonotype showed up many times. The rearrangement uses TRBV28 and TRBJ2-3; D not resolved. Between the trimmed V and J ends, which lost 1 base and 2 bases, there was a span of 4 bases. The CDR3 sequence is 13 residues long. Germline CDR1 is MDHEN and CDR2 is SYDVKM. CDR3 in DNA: TGTGCCAGCAGTTTATCCCCCACAGATACGCAGTATTTT. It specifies CASSLSPTDTQYF. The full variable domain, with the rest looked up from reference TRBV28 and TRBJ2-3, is DVKVTQSSRYLVKRTGEKVFLECVQDMDHENMFWYRQDPGLGLRLIYFSYDVKMKEKGDIPEGYSVSREKKERFSLILESASTNQTSMYLCASSLSPTDTQYFGPGTRLTVL.

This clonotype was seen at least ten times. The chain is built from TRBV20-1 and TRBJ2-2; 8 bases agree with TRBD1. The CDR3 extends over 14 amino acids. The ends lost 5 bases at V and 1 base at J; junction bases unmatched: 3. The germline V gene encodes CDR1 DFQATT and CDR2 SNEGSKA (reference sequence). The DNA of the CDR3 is TGCAGTGCTCGTGGGACAGGGAACACCGGGGAGCTGTTTTTT. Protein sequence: CSARGTGNTGELFF.

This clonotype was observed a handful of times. CDR3 protein: CASRGPYGEAFF. CDR3 sequence (DNA): TGTGCCAGCAGGGGACCTTACGGTGAAGCTTTCTTT. The chain uses TRBV28 and TRBJ1-1; possible D gene TRBD1, 5 bases. Trimming shortened V by 6 bases and J by 7 bases, and 12 bases separated the two germline ends. CDR1 is MDHEN and CDR2 is SYDVKM in the germline V gene. The CDR3 has 12 residues.

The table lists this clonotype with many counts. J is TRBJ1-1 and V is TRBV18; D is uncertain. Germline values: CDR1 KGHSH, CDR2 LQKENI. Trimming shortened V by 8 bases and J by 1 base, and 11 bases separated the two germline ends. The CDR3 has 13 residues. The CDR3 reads CASSPNRNTEAFF. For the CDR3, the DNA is TGTGCCAGCAGCCCCAACAGGAACACTGAAGCTTTCTTT.

Written as DNA, the CDR3 is TGTGCCAGTAGTCGACAGGGGACCTTATACAATGAGCAGTTCTTC. Translating gives CASSRQGTLYNEQFF. The chain combines TRBV19 with TRBJ2-1; 8 bases line up with TRBD1. This CDR3 has 15 residues. Germline assignment: CDR1 LNHDA and CDR2 SQIVND (reference sequence). The V gene end was trimmed by 5 bases and the J gene end by 4 bases; junction bases not matched to a gene: 7.

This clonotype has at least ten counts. The CDR3 region has the DNA TGCGCCAGCAGCTTGGAGGGGGGCCGGGACAGCCAGTACTTC. Its translation: CASSLEGGRDSQYF. The chain uses TRBV5-1 and TRBJ2-5, with D perhaps matching TRBD1 (7 bases). The CDR3 covers 14 residues. V was pared by 0 bases and J by 10 bases, with 16 bases between. The germline V gene encodes CDR1 SGHRS and CDR2 YFSETQ.